This note documents a single TCR beta chain sequence. V was shortened by 4 bases and J by 7 bases, with 12 bases between the two germline ends. This CDR3 comprises 13 residues. Germline CDR1 SGHAT, CDR2 FQNNGV. Genomic DNA provided the template from which TCR beta CDR3 was amplified by two-round multiplex PCR. Specific primers for each TRBV and TRBJ gene were what first-round PCR used. Universal primers were what the second PCR round used. TCRdb recomputed calls from the multiplex PCR reads with MiXCR, one row per CDR3 protein. The repertoire holds about 21,000 distinct CDR3 sequences, with 40% to 45% as singletons. This record comes from a study of prognosis after radiotherapy for stage I lung cancer. Free of prior chemotherapy, radiotherapy and other malignancies, all of the patients were also node-negative on CT and PET/CT.

The specimen was PBMCs, collected before or after stereotactic body radiation therapy (not recorded which). V usage is TRBV11-2 and J usage is TRBJ2-3; no firm D call. The sequence derives from a donor aged 50 or older with non-small cell lung cancer. As DNA, the CDR3 is TGTGCCAGCAGCTCACTATTGGGGAATACGCAGTATTTT. Its protein product is CASSSLLGNTQYF. Together with reference TRBV11-2 and TRBJ2-3, the CDR3 gives the full variable domain: EAGVAQSPRYKIIEKRQSVAFWCNPISGHATLYWYQQILGQGPKLLIQFQNNGVVDDSQLPKDRFSAERLKGVDSTLKIQPAKLEDSAVYLCASSSLLGNTQYFGPGTRLTVL.